This TCR beta chain comes out of a study of identical twins. Broader study findings: Beta out-of-frame sequences displayed a weaker excess of sharing between twins.

Comments on this clonotype: Antigen specificity is unknown.

A universal primer site came from template switching; cDNA carried unique molecular identifiers. Each CDR3 protein gets one entry after TCRdb re-called the 5' RACE reads with MiXCR. The sample includes roughly 690,000 distinct CDR3 sequences, about 20% of them seen just once. CDR1 is SGHTA, CDR2 FQGNSA, per germline. The CDR3 runs 16 residues. Trimming took 4 bases from V and 4 from J; bases not matched to a gene: 6. This same sample was also part of a study on T cells expressing NK-cell markers. This second report adds: Seven HCMV-seropositive donors and one seronegative donor made up the eight sequenced donors. Among CD8+ T cells from roughly six donors, dominant NKG2C+ clonotypes accounted for roughly 1.0-7.0%.

The chain couples TRBV7-2 to TRBJ2-2; 10 bases fit TRBD1. Sequencing was done on a sample of PBMCs. The receptor comes from a young woman in good health. The CDR3 sequence: CASSSAGQGVTGELFF. The CDR3 nucleotides read TGTGCCAGCAGCTCCGCCGGACAGGGGGTCACCGGGGAGCTGTTTTTT. Combining the CDR3 with reference TRBV7-2 and TRBJ2-2 gives the whole variable domain GAGVSQSPSNKVTEKGKDVELRCDPISGHTALYWYRQSLGQGLEFLIYFQGNSAPDKSGLPSDRFSAERTGGSVSTLTIQRTQQEDSAVYLCASSSAGQGVTGELFFGEGSRLTVL.